This T cell receptor (beta chain) was recovered during a study of T cell clonotyping in hematopoietic cell transplantation. Background on the study: Cytoreduction preceded collection of pretransplant recipient samples. Notes on the study in general: CD4 and CD8 repertoire contributions could not be separated without sorting. After transplant, recipient diversity fell while pathologically expanded clonotypes grew through day 180.

Clones were read by immunoSEQ multiplex PCR, and TCRdb kept only the in-frame ones, dropping some. Of approximately 3,100 clones listed, about 94% are singletons. Points on this clone: The antigen remains undetermined.

The ends were cut back, 5 bases at V and 4 bases at J, with 11 bases in the middle. The CDR3 totals 13 residues. From germline, CDR1 is SGHTA and CDR2 FQGTGA. The time point: recipient sample about 28 days before transplant, after cytoreduction. The gene calls are TRBV7-3 and TRBJ1-1; D is possibly TRBD1 (5 bases). The origin of this receptor is a woman aged 50 to 60 with chronic myeloid leukemia. Some clones in this sample may be carry-over from other donors' samples. The source material was peripheral blood mononuclear cells, sampled before stem cell transplant. DNA for the CDR3: TGTGCCAGCAGCCGGGGCCCGAGCACTGAAGCTTTCTTT. Translated, it gives CASSRGPSTEAFF.